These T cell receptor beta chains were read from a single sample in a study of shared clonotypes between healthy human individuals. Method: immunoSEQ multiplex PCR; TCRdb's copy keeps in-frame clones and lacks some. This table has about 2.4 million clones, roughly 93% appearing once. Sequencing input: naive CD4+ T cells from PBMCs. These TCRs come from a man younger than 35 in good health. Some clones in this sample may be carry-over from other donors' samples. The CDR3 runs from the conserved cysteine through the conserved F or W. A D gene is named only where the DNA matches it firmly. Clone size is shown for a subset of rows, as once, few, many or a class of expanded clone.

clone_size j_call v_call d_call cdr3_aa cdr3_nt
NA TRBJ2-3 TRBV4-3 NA CASSQRPGADTQYF TGCGCCAGCAGCCAAAGGCCCGGAGCAGATACGCAGTATTTT
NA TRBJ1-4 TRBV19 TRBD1 CASSDRDNSREKLFF TGTGCCAGTAGTGACAGGGACAACTCCCGGGAAAAACTGTTTTTT
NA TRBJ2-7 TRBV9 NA CASSVEEGAYEQYF TGTGCCAGCAGCGTAGAGGAGGGGGCGTACGAGCAGTACTTC
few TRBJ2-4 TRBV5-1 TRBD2 CASSLEIAGSYIQYF TGCGCCAGCAGCTTGGAAATAGCGGGGAGTTACATTCAGTACTTC
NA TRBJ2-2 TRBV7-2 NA CASSPRWGLGELFF TGTGCCAGCAGCCCCCGGTGGGGTCTGGGGGAGCTGTTTTTT
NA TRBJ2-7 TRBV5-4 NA CASSLDVSYEQYF TGTGCCAGCAGCTTGGACGTTTCCTACGAGCAGTACTTC
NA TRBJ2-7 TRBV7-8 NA CASSRSGTLYEQYF TGTGCCAGCAGTCGATCCGGGACTCTCTACGAGCAGTACTTC
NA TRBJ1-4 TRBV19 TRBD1 CASRTGQGGEKLFF TGTGCCAGTAGGACGGGACAGGGAGGTGAAAAACTGTTTTTT
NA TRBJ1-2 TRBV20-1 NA CSASTRDGYTF TGCAGTGCTAGTACCAGGGACGGCTACACCTTC
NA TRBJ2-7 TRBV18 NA CASSPLIGQTFYEQYF TGTGCCAGCTCACCCCTAATCGGACAGACATTCTACGAGCAGTACTTC
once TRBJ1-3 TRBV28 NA CASSLWPQGAGNTIYF TGTGCCAGCAGTTTATGGCCACAGGGAGCTGGAAACACCATATATTTT
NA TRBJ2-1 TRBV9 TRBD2 CASGTTSGSWNEQFF TGTGCCAGCGGAACAACTAGCGGGAGTTGGAATGAGCAGTTCTTC
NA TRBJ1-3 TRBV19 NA CASRGGVSGNTIYF TGTGCCAGTAGAGGAGGGGTCTCTGGAAACACCATATATTTT
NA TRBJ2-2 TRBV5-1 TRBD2 CASSGGLASQGELFF TGCGCCAGCAGCGGCGGACTAGCGTCCCAAGGGGAGCTGTTTTTT
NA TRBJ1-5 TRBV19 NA CASSVTGTSNQPQHF TGTGCCAGTAGTGTAACAGGGACTAGCAATCAGCCCCAGCATTTT
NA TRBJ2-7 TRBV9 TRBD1 CASSVGLGTGGNEQYF TGTGCCAGCAGCGTAGGATTAGGGACAGGGGGCAACGAGCAGTACTTC
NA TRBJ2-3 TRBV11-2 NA CASSSRKGADTQYF TGTGCCAGCAGCTCTAGGAAGGGGGCAGATACGCAGTATTTT
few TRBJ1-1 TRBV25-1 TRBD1 CASSAPPGQGNTEAFF TGTGCCAGCAGCGCACCCCCGGGACAGGGGAACACTGAAGCTTTCTTT
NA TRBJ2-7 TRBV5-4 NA CASSMDSLNSYEQYF TGTGCCAGCAGCATGGACAGCCTTAACTCCTACGAGCAGTACTTC
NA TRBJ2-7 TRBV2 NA CASSGRVYEQYF TGTGCCAGCAGCGGCAGGGTGTACGAGCAGTACTTC
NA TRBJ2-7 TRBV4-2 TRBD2 CASSQPSGRAYEQYF TGTGCCAGCAGCCAACCGAGCGGGAGGGCCTACGAGCAGTACTTC
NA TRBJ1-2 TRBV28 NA CASRPQTSISGYTF TGTGCCAGCAGACCCCAAACCTCTATTAGTGGCTACACCTTC
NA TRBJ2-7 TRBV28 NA CASSLTYTPGDEQYF TGTGCCAGCAGTTTAACGTACACCCCAGGGGACGAGCAGTACTTC
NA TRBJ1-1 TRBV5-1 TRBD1 CASRPPDRANTEAFF TGCGCCAGCAGACCCCCAGACAGGGCGAACACTGAAGCTTTCTTT
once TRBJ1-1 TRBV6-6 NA CASSPHLARVPLEAFF TGTGCCAGCAGTCCGCACCTCGCTCGGGTACCACTTGAAGCTTTCTTT
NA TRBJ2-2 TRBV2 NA CASRTGRGWTGELFF TGTGCCAGCCGCACGGGGAGAGGATGGACCGGGGAGCTGTTTTTT
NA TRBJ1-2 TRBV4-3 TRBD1 CASSQGIQGTPIYGYTF TGCGCCAGCAGCCAGGGGATACAGGGGACGCCCATCTATGGCTACACCTTC
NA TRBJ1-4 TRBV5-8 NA CASSLGRISTVPEKLFF TGTGCCAGCAGCCTTGGCCGTATCAGTACGGTTCCCGAAAAACTGTTTTTT
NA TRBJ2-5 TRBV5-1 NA CASSLGQRETQYF TGCGCCAGCAGCTTGGGACAGAGAGAGACCCAGTACTTC
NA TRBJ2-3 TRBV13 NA CASSYSTDTQYF TGTGCCAGCAGCTATAGCACAGATACGCAGTATTTT
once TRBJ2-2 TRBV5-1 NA CASSPGVAAQGNTGELFF TGCGCCAGCAGCCCCGGAGTGGCGGCGCAGGGGAACACCGGGGAGCTGTTTTTT
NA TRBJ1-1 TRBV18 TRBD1 CASSPRTGVNTEAFF TGTGCCAGCTCACCCAGGACAGGGGTCAACACTGAAGCTTTCTTT
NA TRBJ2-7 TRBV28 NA CASKIGSSYEQYF TGTGCCAGCAAAATCGGGAGCTCCTACGAGCAGTACTTC
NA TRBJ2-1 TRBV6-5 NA CASSKPWDEQFF TGTGCCAGCAGTAAACCGTGGGATGAGCAGTTCTTC
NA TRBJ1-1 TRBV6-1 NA CASSGWRSSMNTEAFF TGTGCCAGCAGTGGATGGAGGTCTAGCATGAACACTGAAGCTTTCTTT
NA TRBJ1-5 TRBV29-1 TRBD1 CSVGTGYSNQPQHF TGCAGCGTGGGGACAGGGTATAGCAATCAGCCCCAGCATTTT
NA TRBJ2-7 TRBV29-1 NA CSVEVSRYEQYF TGCAGCGTTGAAGTTTCCCGCTACGAGCAGTACTTC
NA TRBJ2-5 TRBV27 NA CASSSRVLKETQYF TGTGCCAGCAGTAGCAGGGTCTTAAAAGAGACCCAGTACTTC
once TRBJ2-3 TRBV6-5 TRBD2 CASSESGGVYTQYF TGTGCCAGCAGCGAAAGCGGGGGCGTTTATACGCAGTATTTT
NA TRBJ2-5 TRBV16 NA CASSQSLASAETQYF TGTGCCAGCAGCCAATCGCTCGCTAGCGCAGAGACCCAGTACTTC
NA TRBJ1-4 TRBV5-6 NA CASSLRGGDLEKLFF TGTGCCAGCAGCCTCCGCGGGGGGGACCTCGAAAAACTGTTTTTT
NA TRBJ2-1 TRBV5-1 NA CASSLAWTEQFF TGCGCCAGCAGCTTGGCCTGGACTGAGCAGTTCTTC
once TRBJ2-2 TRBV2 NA CASSRLTNTGELFF TGTGCCAGCAGCAGGCTTACGAACACCGGGGAGCTGTTTTTT
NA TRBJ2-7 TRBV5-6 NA CASSLGQGRYEQYF TGTGCCAGCAGCTTGGGGCAGGGCCGCTACGAGCAGTACTTC
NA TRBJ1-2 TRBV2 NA CASHVNTLNYGYTF TGTGCCAGCCACGTGAACACCCTTAACTATGGCTACACCTTC
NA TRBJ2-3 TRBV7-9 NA CASSPTGLASTDTQYF TGTGCCAGCAGCCCCACTGGTCTGGCTAGCACAGATACGCAGTATTTT
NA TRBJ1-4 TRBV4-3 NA CASSPSGERKLFF TGCGCCAGCAGCCCCAGCGGGGAGCGGAAACTGTTTTTT
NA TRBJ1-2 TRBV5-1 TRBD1 CASSWDTQGVRVYGYTF TGCGCCAGCAGCTGGGACACGCAGGGGGTTCGGGTCTATGGCTACACCTTC
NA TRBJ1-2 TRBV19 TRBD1 CASSTLGRGLSYGYTF TGTGCCAGTTCTACCCTTGGGAGGGGGCTTAGCTATGGCTACACCTTC
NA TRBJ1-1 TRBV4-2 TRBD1 CASSPRQGARAFF TGTGCCAGCAGCCCTCGGCAGGGGGCGAGAGCTTTCTTT
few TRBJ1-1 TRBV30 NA CAWSVLGGTEAFF TGTGCCTGGAGTGTACTGGGGGGCACTGAAGCTTTCTTT
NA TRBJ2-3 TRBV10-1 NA CASSESFGGPSTDTQYF TGCGCCAGCAGTGAGTCGTTTGGCGGACCTAGCACAGATACGCAGTATTTT
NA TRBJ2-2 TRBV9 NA CASSVVSYPGGELFF TGTGCCAGCAGCGTAGTTTCTTACCCTGGCGGGGAGCTGTTTTTT
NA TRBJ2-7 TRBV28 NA CASSNQGEGSYEQYF TGTGCCAGCAGTAACCAGGGAGAAGGGTCCTACGAGCAGTACTTC
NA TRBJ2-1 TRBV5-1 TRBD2 CASSGTSGSDEQFF TGCGCCAGCTCCGGGACTAGCGGGAGTGATGAGCAGTTCTTC
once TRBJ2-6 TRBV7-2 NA CASSLNSGNSGANVLTF TGTGCCAGCAGCCTGAATAGCGGCAACTCTGGGGCCAACGTCCTGACTTTC
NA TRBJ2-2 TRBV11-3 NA CASSLRRPPTGELFF TGTGCCAGCAGCCTGCGGCGCCCCCCAACCGGGGAGCTGTTTTTT